This T cell receptor beta chain appears in the sequencing data of a study of T-cell reconstitution after alpha-beta-depleted transplantation in children. TCRbeta library preparation incorporated unique molecular identifiers. Each CDR3 protein is one row after TCRdb ran MiXCR on the PCR reads. The table has 150,000 to 250,000 distinct CDR3 sequences, about 14% seen once. Per germline, CDR1 SGHRS and CDR2 YFSETQ. Deletions cut 3 bases from V and 5 bases from J, with 11 bases between. The CDR3 sequence is 13 residues long. This chain connects TRBV5-1 to TRBJ2-5; tentatively, D is TRBD1 or TRBD2 (5 bases each). This TCR was sampled from a human donor who donated a stem cell graft to a child with acute lymphoblastic leukemia. Sequencing was performed on PBMCs from the stem cell graft donor, taken from the stem cell graft. The CDR3, as DNA: TGCGCCAGCAGCTCCGGGACGGGGGAGACCCAGTACTTC. Translating it yields CASSSGTGETQYF.